This T cell receptor (beta chain) is drawn from a study of T-cell memory formation after mild COVID-19. Study details: TCR clusters showed largely donor specificity.

MiXCR, run by TCRdb on the 5' RACE reads, gives a single entry per CDR3 protein. The sample consists of hundreds of thousands of distinct CDR3 sequences, roughly 18% of them appearing once. General observations from the study: Nothing confirmed that second-wave clones peaking on day 37 were specific for SARS-CoV-2. Clones shrinking between day 15 and 85 showed a balanced CD4/CD8 split, and those that grew later tilted toward CD4+. Contracting CD4+ clones sat mainly in CM and EM; CD8+ in EMRA.

This clonotype was seen at least ten times. The target antigen is unknown. V was trimmed by 3 bases and J by 1 base, leaving 14 bases between them. There are 15 residues in the CDR3. Germline V gene lookup returns CDR1 SGHRS and CDR2 YFSETQ. The rearrangement uses TRBV5-1 and TRBJ2-7; possibly TRBD2 for D (6 bases). This TCR came from an adult woman who had mild COVID-19 (a few samples of this study predate the infection). Cell type and time point are not known. The material sequenced was PBMCs or a T cell subset sorted from them (not recorded which). The CDR3 DNA reads as TGCGCCAGCAGCTCCACCGGGGGTTTTTCCTACGAGCAGTACTTC. Translation: CASSSTGGFSYEQYF.